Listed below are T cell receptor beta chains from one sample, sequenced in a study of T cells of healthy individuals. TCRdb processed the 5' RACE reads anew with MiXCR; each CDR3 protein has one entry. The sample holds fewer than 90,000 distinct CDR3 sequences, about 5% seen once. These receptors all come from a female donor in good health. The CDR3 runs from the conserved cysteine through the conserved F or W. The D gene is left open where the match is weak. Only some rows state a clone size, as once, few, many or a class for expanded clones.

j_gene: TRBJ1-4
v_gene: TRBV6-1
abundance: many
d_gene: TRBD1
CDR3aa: CASSADRNEKLFF
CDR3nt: TGTGCCAGCAGTGCGGACAGGAATGAAAAACTGTTTTTT

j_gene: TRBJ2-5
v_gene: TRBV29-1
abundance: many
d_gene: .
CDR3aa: CSVEGGKVETQYF
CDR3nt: TGCAGCGTTGAAGGGGGCAAGGTAGAGACCCAGTACTTC

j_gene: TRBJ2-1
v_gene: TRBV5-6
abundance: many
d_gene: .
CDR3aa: CASSFTQEQFF
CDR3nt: TGTGCCAGCAGCTTCACCCAGGAGCAGTTCTTC

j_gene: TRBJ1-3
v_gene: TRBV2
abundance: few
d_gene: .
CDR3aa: CASSEVVRFSGNTIYF
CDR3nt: TGTGCCAGCAGTGAAGTCGTCAGATTTTCTGGAAACACCATATATTTT

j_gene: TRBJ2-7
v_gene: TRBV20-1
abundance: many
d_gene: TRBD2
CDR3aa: CSARDANGGRDYEQYF
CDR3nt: TGCAGTGCTAGAGATGCTAACGGCGGGAGAGACTACGAGCAGTACTTC

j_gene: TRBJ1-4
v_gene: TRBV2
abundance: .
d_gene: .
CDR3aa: CATNSGATNEKLFF
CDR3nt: TGTGCCACCAACTCAGGGGCAACTAATGAAAAACTGTTTTTT

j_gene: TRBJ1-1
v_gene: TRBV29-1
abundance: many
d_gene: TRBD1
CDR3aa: CSAGGQGVVNTEAFF
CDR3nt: TGCAGCGCCGGAGGGCAGGGGGTTGTGAACACTGAAGCTTTCTTT

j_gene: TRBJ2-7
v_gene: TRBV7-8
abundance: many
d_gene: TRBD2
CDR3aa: CASSLTSGSSYEQYF
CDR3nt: TGTGCCAGCAGCCTAACTAGCGGGAGCTCCTACGAGCAGTACTTC

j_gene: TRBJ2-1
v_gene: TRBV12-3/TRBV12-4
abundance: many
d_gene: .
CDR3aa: CASSRLENEQFF
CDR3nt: TGTGCCAGCAGCCGACTGGAGAATGAGCAGTTCTTC

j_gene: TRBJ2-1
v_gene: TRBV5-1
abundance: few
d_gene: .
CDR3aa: CASSPLGGSTNEQFF
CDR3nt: TGCGCCAGCAGCCCCTTGGGTGGTAGCACCAATGAGCAGTTCTTC

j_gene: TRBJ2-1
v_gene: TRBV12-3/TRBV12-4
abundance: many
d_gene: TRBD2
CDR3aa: CASSPGLAGGTEQFF
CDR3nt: TGTGCCAGCAGCCCCGGACTAGCGGGAGGGACCGAGCAGTTCTTC

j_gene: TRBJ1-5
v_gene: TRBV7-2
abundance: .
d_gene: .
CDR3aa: CASSLGLRVTGPQHF
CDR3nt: TGTGCCAGCAGCTTAGGTCTCCGGGTGACCGGGCCCCAGCATTTT

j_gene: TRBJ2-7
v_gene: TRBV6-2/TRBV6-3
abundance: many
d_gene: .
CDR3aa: CASISVSSYEQYF
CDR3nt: TGTGCCAGCATCTCGGTTAGCTCCTACGAGCAGTACTTC

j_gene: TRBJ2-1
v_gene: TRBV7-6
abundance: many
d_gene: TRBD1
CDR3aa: CASSISGQDNEQFF
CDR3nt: TGTGCCAGCAGCATTTCGGGACAGGACAATGAGCAGTTCTTC

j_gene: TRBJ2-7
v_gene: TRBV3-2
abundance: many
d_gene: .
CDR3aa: CASKRLASYEQYF
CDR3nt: TGTGCCAGCAAGAGACTAGCGAGCTACGAGCAGTACTTC

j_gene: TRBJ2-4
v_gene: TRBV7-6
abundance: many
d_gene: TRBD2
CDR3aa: CASSHLAGGPKNIQYF
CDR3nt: TGTGCCAGCAGCCACTTAGCGGGAGGGCCCAAAAACATTCAGTACTTC

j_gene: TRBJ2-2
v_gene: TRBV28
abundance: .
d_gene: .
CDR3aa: CASSLSPSGELFF
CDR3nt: TGTGCCAGCAGTTTAAGTCCATCCGGGGAGCTGTTTTTT

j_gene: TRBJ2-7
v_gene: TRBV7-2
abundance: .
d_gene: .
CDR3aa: CASSFEGLHSYEQYF
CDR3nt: TGTGCCAGCAGCTTTGAGGGACTCCACTCCTACGAGCAGTACTTC

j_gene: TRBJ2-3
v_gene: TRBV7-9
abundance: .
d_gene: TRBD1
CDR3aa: CASSSGGQGRTDTQYF
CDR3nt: TGTGCCAGCAGCTCAGGAGGACAGGGGAGAACAGATACGCAGTATTTT

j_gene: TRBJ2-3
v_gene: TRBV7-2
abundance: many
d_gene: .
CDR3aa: CASSLVGLRDTQYF
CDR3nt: TGTGCCAGCAGCTTAGTCGGGCTCCGAGATACGCAGTATTTT

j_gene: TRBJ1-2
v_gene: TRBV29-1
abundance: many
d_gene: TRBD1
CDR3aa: CSVESGGGGYTF
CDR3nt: TGCAGCGTTGAATCAGGGGGCGGAGGCTACACCTTC

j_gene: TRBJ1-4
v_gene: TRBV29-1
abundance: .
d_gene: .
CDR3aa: CSVEGGDRSPNEKLFF
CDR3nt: TGCAGCGTTGAAGGTGGTGATAGGAGCCCAAATGAAAAACTGTTTTTT

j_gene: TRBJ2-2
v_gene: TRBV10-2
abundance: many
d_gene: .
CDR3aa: CASGPGAGELFF
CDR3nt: TGCGCCAGCGGGCCGGGAGCCGGGGAGCTGTTTTTT

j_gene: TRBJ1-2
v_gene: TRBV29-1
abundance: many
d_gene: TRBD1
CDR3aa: CSVPRGQGGDYGYTF
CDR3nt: TGCAGCGTTCCTAGGGGACAGGGGGGGGACTATGGCTACACCTTC

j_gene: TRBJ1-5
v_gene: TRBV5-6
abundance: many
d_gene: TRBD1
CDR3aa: CASSLGTGAWQPQHF
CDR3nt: TGTGCCAGCAGCTTGGGGACAGGGGCCTGGCAGCCCCAGCATTTT

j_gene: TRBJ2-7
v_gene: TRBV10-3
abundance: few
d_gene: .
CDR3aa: CAISEWYEQYF
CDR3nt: TGTGCCATCAGTGAGTGGTACGAGCAGTACTTC

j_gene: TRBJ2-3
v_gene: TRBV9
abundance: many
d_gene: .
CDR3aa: CASSVGSGTTKDTQYF
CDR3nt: TGTGCCAGCAGCGTAGGATCAGGGACCACGAAAGATACGCAGTATTTT

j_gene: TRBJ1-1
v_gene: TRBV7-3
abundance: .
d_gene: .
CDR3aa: CASSLTDKNTEAFF
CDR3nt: TGTGCCAGCAGCTTAACAGACAAGAACACTGAAGCTTTCTTT

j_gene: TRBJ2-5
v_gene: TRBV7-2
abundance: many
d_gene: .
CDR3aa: CASSPAFRETQYF
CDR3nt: TGTGCCAGCAGCCCGGCGTTCAGGGAGACCCAGTACTTC

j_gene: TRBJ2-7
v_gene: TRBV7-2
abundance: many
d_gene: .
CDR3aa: CASSFSRSTYEQYF
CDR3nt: TGTGCCAGCAGCTTCTCTAGAAGTACCTACGAGCAGTACTTC

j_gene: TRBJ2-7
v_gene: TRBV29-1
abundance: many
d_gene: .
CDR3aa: CSVGGVSYEQYF
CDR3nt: TGCAGCGTGGGTGGGGTCTCCTACGAGCAGTACTTC

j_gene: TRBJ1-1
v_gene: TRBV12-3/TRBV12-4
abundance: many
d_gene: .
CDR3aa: CASTKEGTRMGTEAFF
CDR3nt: TGTGCCAGCACCAAGGAGGGCACCCGGATGGGCACTGAAGCTTTCTTT

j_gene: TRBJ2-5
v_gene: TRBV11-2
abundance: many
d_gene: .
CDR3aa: CASSPLWGTAPLQETQYF
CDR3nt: TGTGCCAGCAGCCCGTTGTGGGGGACCGCACCGTTACAAGAGACCCAGTACTTC

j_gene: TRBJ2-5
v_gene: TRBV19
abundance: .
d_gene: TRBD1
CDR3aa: CASSNNRGPEETQYF
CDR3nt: TGTGCCAGTAGCAACAACAGGGGGCCGGAAGAGACCCAGTACTTC

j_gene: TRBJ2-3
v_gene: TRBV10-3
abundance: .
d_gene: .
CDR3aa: CAISEPRGAGVEGFGTDTQYF
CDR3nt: TGTGCCATCAGTGAACCCCGGGGGGCCGGGGTAGAGGGGTTTGGGACAGATACGCAGTATTTT

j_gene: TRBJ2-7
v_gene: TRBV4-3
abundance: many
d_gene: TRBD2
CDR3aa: CASSQRTSGRDEQYF
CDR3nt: TGCGCCAGCAGCCAGAGGACTAGCGGGAGAGACGAGCAGTACTTC

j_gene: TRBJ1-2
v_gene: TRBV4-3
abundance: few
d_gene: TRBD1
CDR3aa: CASSQATKGQSNYGYTF
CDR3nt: TGCGCCAGCAGCCAAGCTACAAAGGGACAGTCTAACTATGGCTACACCTTC

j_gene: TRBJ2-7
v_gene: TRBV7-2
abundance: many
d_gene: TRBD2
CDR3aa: CASSLVGAASGSSYEQYF
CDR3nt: TGTGCCAGCAGCTTAGTTGGGGCGGCTAGCGGGAGCTCCTACGAGCAGTACTTC

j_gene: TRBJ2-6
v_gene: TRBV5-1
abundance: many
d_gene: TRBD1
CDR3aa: CASSLETQGALRSGANVLTF
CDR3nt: TGCGCCAGCAGCTTGGAGACACAGGGGGCCCTCCGCTCTGGGGCCAACGTCCTGACTTTC

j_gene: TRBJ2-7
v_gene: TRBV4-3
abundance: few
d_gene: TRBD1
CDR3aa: CASSQAGGSSYEQYF
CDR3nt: TGCGCCAGCAGCCAAGCAGGGGGCTCTTCCTACGAGCAGTACTTC

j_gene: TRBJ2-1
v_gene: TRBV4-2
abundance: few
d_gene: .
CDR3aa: CASSPRGIRQFF
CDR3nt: TGTGCCAGCAGCCCCCGGGGGATACGGCAGTTCTTC

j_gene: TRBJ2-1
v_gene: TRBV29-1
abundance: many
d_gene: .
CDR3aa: CSVPDVYSYNEQFF
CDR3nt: TGCAGCGTGCCGGACGTTTACTCCTACAATGAGCAGTTCTTC

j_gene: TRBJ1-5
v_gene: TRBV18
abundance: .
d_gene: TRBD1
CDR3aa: CASSPGQGNQPQHF
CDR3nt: TGTGCCAGCTCACCCGGACAGGGCAATCAGCCCCAGCATTTT

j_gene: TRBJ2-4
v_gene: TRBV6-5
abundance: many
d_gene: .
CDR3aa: CASSYSGLNSGAKNIQYF
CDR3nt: TGTGCCAGCAGTTACTCCGGGCTGAATTCGGGGGCCAAAAACATTCAGTACTTC

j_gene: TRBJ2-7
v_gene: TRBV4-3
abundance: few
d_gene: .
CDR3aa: CASSQGTDSSYEQYF
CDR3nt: TGCGCCAGCAGCCAGGGGACCGATAGCTCCTACGAGCAGTACTTC

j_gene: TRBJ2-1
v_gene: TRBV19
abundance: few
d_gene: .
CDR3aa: CASSRGRGYNEQFF
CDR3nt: TGTGCCAGTAGCAGGGGCCGAGGGTACAATGAGCAGTTCTTC

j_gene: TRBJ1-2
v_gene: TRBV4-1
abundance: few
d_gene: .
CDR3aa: CASSQDGGARGYTF
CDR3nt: TGCGCCAGCAGCCAAGATGGAGGGGCGAGGGGCTACACCTTC

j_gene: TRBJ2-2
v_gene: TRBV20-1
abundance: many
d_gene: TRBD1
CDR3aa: CSATRDRVPGELFF
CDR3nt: TGCAGTGCTACCCGGGACAGGGTCCCCGGGGAGCTGTTTTTT

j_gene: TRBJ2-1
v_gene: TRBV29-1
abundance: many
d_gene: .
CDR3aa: CSVGLAVHNEQFF
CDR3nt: TGCAGCGTTGGCTTAGCGGTCCACAATGAGCAGTTCTTC

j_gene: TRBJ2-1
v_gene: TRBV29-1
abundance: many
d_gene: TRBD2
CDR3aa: CSVEDRLAETYNEQFF
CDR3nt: TGCAGCGTTGAAGATCGACTAGCGGAGACCTACAATGAGCAGTTCTTC

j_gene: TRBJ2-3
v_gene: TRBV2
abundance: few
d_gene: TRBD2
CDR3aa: CASTWEGVIARDTQYF
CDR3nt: TGTGCCAGCACTTGGGAGGGAGTCATTGCCCGAGATACGCAGTATTTT

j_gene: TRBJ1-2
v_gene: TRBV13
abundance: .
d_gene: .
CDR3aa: CASSLGGEAGYTF
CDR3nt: TGTGCCAGCAGCCTGGGCGGGGAGGCAGGCTACACCTTC